Detailed here is one TCR beta chain. The antigen is undetermined. V dropped 5 bases and J dropped 7 bases, with 15 bases sitting between them. Germline V gene sequence: CDR1 MGHDK, CDR2 SYGVNS. CDR3 length: 15 residues. This record comes from a study of cytomegalovirus exposure and HLA in healthy donors. Study context: Early release data held 75 million to 90 million unique TCRs from HLA-typed donors. The study placed 70% to 85% of its approximately 360 genotyped donors in the Caucasian-associated ancestry cluster. The study's findings and limits: By a later analysis, the bulk of CMV-associated TCR beta chains appeared HLA-restricted. TCR sequences were mostly rare, though some public TCRs occurred in many donors.

Use of 60 Vbeta and 13 Jbeta primers characterized the PCR. TCRdb's copy holds only in-frame clones and misses some; the assay was immunoSEQ multiplex PCR. The table lists roughly 120,000 clones, 65% to 90% of them singletons. The source is a woman between 18 and 29 years old in good health and CMV-seropositive. Sequencing was performed on PBMCs. This rearrangement joins TRBV25-1 to TRBJ1-6; tentative D call: TRBD1 (6 bases). Written as DNA, the CDR3 is TGTGCCAGCAGTAGCCGGGACAAGCTAAATTCACCCCTCCACTTT. Its protein product is CASSSRDKLNSPLHF.